The sequence of this TCR beta chain was determined in a study of early T cells in non-severe SARS-CoV-2 infection. Study-level background: The chains were unpaired, and the sequenced material was bulk RNA from unsorted whole blood.

The library protocol tagged individual cDNA molecules with unique molecular identifiers. From the 5' RACE reads, TCRdb called clonotypes with MiXCR, one entry per CDR3 protein. The sample has about 90,000 distinct CDR3 sequences; roughly 12% are singletons. This CDR3 has 13 residues. Trimming pared 4 bases from V and 5 bases from J, leaving 11 bases between. From germline, CDR1 is SGHDN and CDR2 FVKESK. General study points: Anti-spike CD8 specificities were favored by VDJdb matching, whose results missed private and CD4 specificities.

This clonotype was seen just once. Its antigen is still unknown. The material sequenced was whole blood, taken at baseline. V gene TRBV14 combines with J gene TRBJ1-1; D possibly corresponds to TRBD1 (5 bases). This clonotype originated in an adult who was a healthcare worker with PCR-confirmed SARS-CoV-2 infection or an uninfected control (not recorded which). The CDR3 DNA reads TGTGCCAGCAGCCTAACGTGGGGGACTGAAGCTTTCTTT. Protein: CASSLTWGTEAFF.